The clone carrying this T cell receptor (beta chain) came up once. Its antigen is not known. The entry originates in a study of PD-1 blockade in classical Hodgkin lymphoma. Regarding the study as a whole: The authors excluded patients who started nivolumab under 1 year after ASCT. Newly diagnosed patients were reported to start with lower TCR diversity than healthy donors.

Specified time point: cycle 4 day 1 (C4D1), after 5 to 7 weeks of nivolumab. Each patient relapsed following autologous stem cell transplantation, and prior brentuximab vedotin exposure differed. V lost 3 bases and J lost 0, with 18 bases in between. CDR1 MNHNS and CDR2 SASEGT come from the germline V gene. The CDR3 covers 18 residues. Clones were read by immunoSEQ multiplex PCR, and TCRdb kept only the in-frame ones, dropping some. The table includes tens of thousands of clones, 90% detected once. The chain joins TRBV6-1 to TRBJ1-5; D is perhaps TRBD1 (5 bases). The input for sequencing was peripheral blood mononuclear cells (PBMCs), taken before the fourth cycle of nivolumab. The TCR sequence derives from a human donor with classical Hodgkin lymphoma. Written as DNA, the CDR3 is TGTGCCAGCAGTGATCCATGGGGGGGGGAGAATAGCAATCAGCCCCAGCATTTT. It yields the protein CASSDPWGGENSNQPQHF.